These 5 T cell receptor beta chains were all obtained from the same sample, sequenced in a study of breast tumors, draining lymph nodes, adjacent tissues. One entry per CDR3 protein results from TCRdb running MiXCR on the multiplex PCR reads. This table has around 250,000 distinct CDR3 sequences, under 40% appearing once. Axillary draining lymph nodes of breast cancer patients supplied the node samples. Specimen: axillary lymph node tissue. The receptors were gathered from a female donor with breast cancer. Some clones in this sample may be carry-over from other donors' samples.

About this clonotype itself: A read error may explain this, as a much larger clone is one base away. Since no conserved phenylalanine or tryptophan closes the CDR3, a read error is the likely cause. The V call is TRBV7-9, the J call TRBJ2-7; possibly TRBD2 for D (5 bases). The CDR3 runs to 14 residues. Germline CDR1 SEHNR, CDR2 FQNEAQ (reference sequence). The CDR3 spells CASSLAGSRHEQYL. Here the CDR3 DNA reads TGTGCCAGCAGCCTAGCCGGGTCACGCCACGAGCAGTACCTC.

This clonotype has a count of ten or more. The chain is built from TRBV9 and TRBJ2-3; D not resolved. In germline, CDR1 is SGDLS, CDR2 YYNGEE. V lost 4 bases to trimming and J lost 2 bases, with 11 bases between them. This CDR3 spans 14 amino acids. This chain's CDR3 is CASSLSTLTDTQYF. The CDR3 nucleotides read TGTGCCAGCAGCCTCTCTACCCTCACAGATACGCAGTATTTT.

Points on this clonotype: This may come from a read error, since a much larger clone is one base off. This chain links TRBV19 with TRBJ2-1; D is possibly TRBD2 (6 bases). Germline V gene lookup returns CDR1 LNHDA and CDR2 SQIVND (reference sequence). This CDR3 is built from 15 residues. The CDR3 DNA sequence: TGTGCCAGTACAGGGACGGGTAGCGGATACACTGAGCAGTTCTTC. Amino acid sequence: CASTGTGSGYTEQFF.

With regard to this clonotype: Since a much larger clone is just one base distant, this may be a read error. This sequence joins TRBV12-3 or TRBV12-4 and TRBJ2-1; the D is unclear. This CDR3 has 13 residues. V dropped 1 base and J dropped 10 bases, with 11 bases sitting between them. As DNA, the CDR3 is TGTGCCAGCAGTTTAGTTGGTGGTTCCGAGCAGTTCTTC. Translating it yields CASSLVGGSEQFF.

This clonotype was found a few times. A read error is possible here, since a much larger clone lies one base away. The CDR3 coding sequence is TGCAGCGTAGGGACGGTGAACACCGGGGAGCTGCTTTTT. This encodes CSVGTVNTGELLF. The chain is built from TRBV29-1 and TRBJ2-2; D could derive from TRBD1 or TRBD2 (5 bases each). CDR1 is SQVTM and CDR2 is ANQGSEA in the germline V gene. This CDR3 is built from 13 residues.